The 14 T cell receptor beta chains presented below share a single source sample, sequenced in a study of control samples from healthy donors and cancer patients. Produced via immunoSEQ multiplex PCR; TCRdb's table is partial and in-frame only. The sample gives 130,000 or so clones, around 94% of which show up once; around 13% is in the top ten. The sample comprised blood. Receptor source: a man aged 40-49 years in good health.

The rearrangement links TRBV4-2 to TRBJ2-6; D may correspond to TRBD1 or TRBD2 (6 bases each). CDR3 length: 17 amino acids. Germline V gene sequence: CDR1 LGHNA, CDR2 YNFKEQ. The V gene lost 2 bases and the J gene lost 4 bases, with 15 bases spanning the gap. CDR3 region: CASSQWGPGAGANVLTF. The CDR3, as DNA: TGTGCCAGCAGCCAATGGGGGCCGGGGGCCGGGGCCAACGTCCTGACTTTC.

The chain's CDR3 is CASSFGRARNTEAFF. The DNA of the CDR3 is TGCGCCAGCAGCTTCGGCAGGGCCCGGAACACTGAAGCTTTCTTT. The chain employs TRBV5-1 and TRBJ1-1; D may be TRBD1 (5 bases). V was pared by 2 bases and J by 1 base, with 12 bases between. Germline loops: CDR1 SGHRS, CDR2 YFSETQ. The CDR3 is 15 residues long.

This chain uses TRBV7-9 with TRBJ2-1; 7 bases align to TRBD1. The germline CDR1 and CDR2 sequences are SEHNR and FQNEAQ (reference sequence). The CDR3 spans 14 residues. V dropped 7 bases and J dropped 0; count of bases not matched to a gene: 3. This CDR3 is CASNPGGSYNEQFF. CDR3 DNA sequence: TGTGCCAGCAACCCAGGGGGCTCCTACAATGAGCAGTTCTTC.

This chain uses TRBV5-6 with TRBJ2-5, with D hard to call. Trimming took off 3 bases at V and 0 bases at J, with 3 bases between the two ends. The CDR3 has 12 residues. Germline-derived CDR1 and CDR2 are SGHDT and YYEEEE. Here the CDR3 DNA reads TGTGCCAGCAGCTCGTACCAAGAGACCCAGTACTTC. Translation: CASSSYQETQYF.

The genes are TRBV28 and TRBJ2-1; TRBD1 agrees at 8 bases. The V segment lost 3 bases and the J segment 2 bases; nucleotides outside the gene matches: 9. CDR3 length equals 17 residues. Germline V lookup: CDR1 MDHEN, CDR2 SYDVKM. The CDR3, as DNA: TGTGCCAGCAGTTTCGACACAGACAGGGGCACCTACAATGAGCAGTTCTTC. Its protein product is CASSFDTDRGTYNEQFF.

The chain carries TRBV27 and TRBJ2-3; D is unresolved. Per germline, CDR1 MNHEY and CDR2 SMNVEV (reference sequence). V shed 2 bases and J shed 0 bases, with 9 bases lying between them. The CDR3 covers 15 residues. CDR3 region: CASSLTPSSTDTQYF. CDR3 in DNA: TGTGCCAGCAGTTTAACCCCTTCTAGCACAGATACGCAGTATTTT.

This chain links TRBV6-2 or TRBV6-3 with TRBJ1-6; D possibly corresponds to TRBD1 (6 bases). The ends were cut back, 2 bases at V and 6 bases at J, with 26 bases in the middle. CDR1 is MNHEY, CDR2 SVGEGT, per germline. This CDR3 is 20 amino acids long. The chain's CDR3 is CASSYGAVIVRGGRNSPLHF. CDR3 DNA sequence: TGTGCCAGCAGTTACGGGGCTGTAATCGTCAGGGGAGGACGTAATTCACCCCTCCACTTT.

This sequence joins TRBV6-5 and TRBJ2-7; D remains unclear. This CDR3 contains 15 residues. The ends were cut back, 5 bases at V and 2 bases at J, with 16 bases in the middle. Germline V gene sequence: CDR1 MNHEY, CDR2 SVGAGI. DNA for the CDR3: TGTGCCAGCAGTCAACACGAAGCAGTTCCCTACGAGCAGTACTTC. Residues: CASSQHEAVPYEQYF.

CDR3 sequence: CASSPGGRPGHNSPLHF. CDR3 coding DNA: TGTGCCAGCAGCCCAGGTGGGCGGCCCGGCCATAATTCACCCCTCCACTTT. The chain carries TRBV13 and TRBJ1-6; D gene ambiguous. Trimming removed 5 bases from V and 5 bases from J, with 19 bases in between. The CDR3 is 17 residues long. CDR1 is PRHDT and CDR2 is FYEKMQ in the germline V gene (reference sequence).

The gene calls are TRBV2 and TRBJ1-1; perhaps TRBD1 as D (5 bases). V was clipped by 8 bases and J by 1 base, with 11 bases between them. Germline V lookup: CDR1 SNHLY, CDR2 FYNNEI. The CDR3 runs to 13 residues. DNA for the CDR3: TGTGCCAGCCGGGACCCGCAGAACACTGAAGCTTTCTTT. Translated: CASRDPQNTEAFF. The full variable domain, with the rest looked up from reference TRBV2 and TRBJ1-1, is EPEVTQTPSHQVTQMGQEVILRCVPISNHLYFYWYRQILGQKVEFLVSFYNNEISEKSEIFDDQFSVERPDGSNFTLKIRSTKLEDSAMYFCASRDPQNTEAFFGQGTRLTVV.

This chain connects TRBV7-9 to TRBJ2-2, with TRBD1 matching 7 bases. The V gene end was trimmed by 5 bases and the J gene end by 4 bases; junction bases not matched to a gene: 7. Germline assignment: CDR1 SEHNR and CDR2 FQNEAQ (reference sequence). CDR3 size: 15 residues. The DNA for the CDR3 is TGTGCCAGCAGCCCCAAGGGGGCGAGCACCGGGGAGCTGTTTTTT. It specifies CASSPKGASTGELFF.

The V gene is TRBV4-2, the J gene TRBJ2-1; the match to TRBD2 covers 9 bases. The CDR3 is 16 residues long. The germline V gene has CDR1 LGHNA and CDR2 YNFKEQ. V was pared by 1 base and J by 4 bases, with 5 bases of the junction left unmatched. CDR3 protein: CASSQVAGVGYNEQFF. The CDR3 nucleotides read TGTGCCAGCAGCCAAGTAGCGGGAGTAGGATACAATGAGCAGTTCTTC.

V usage is TRBV4-1 and J usage is TRBJ2-7; 8 positions agree with TRBD1. V shed 5 bases and J 2 bases; nucleotides not matched to a gene: 5. The CDR3 length is 14 residues. CDR1 is MGHRA and CDR2 is YSYEKL in the germline V gene. The DNA for the CDR3 is TGCGCCAGCAGCTACTTGACAGGGGCCTACGAGCAGTACTTC. Translating it yields CASSYLTGAYEQYF.

This clone came up once. Other DNA sequences from this sample encode an identical CDR3 as well. This chain connects TRBV18 to TRBJ2-5; the D is unclear. Per the germline V gene, CDR1 is KGHSH and CDR2 is LQKENI. CDR3 size: 15 residues. The V and J ends lost 3 bases and 5 bases respectively, with 16 bases between them. The CDR3 is CASSPRPAPGETQYF. CDR3 nucleotide sequence: TGTGCCAGCTCACCTCGACCGGCTCCCGGGGAGACCCAGTACTTC.